Here is one T cell receptor beta chain with its context. As yet, its antigen is unknown. Assay used: immunoSEQ multiplex PCR; TCRdb lists only in-frame clones, some missing. The sample holds 230,000 or so clones, roughly 88% seen once. The data were taken from a study of cytomegalovirus exposure and HLA in healthy donors. Study information: The same platform as the approximately 700 first-cohort repertoires was used for the 100 to 150 validation repertoires, a later analysis reported.

Points from the study as a whole: According to a subsequent analysis, TCR clusters from the first cohort were inclined to appear together in the 120 validation repertoires. In vitro work confirmed that a few CMV-associated chains recognize CMV antigens.

Unmatched junction bases numbered 6, after V lost 5 bases and J lost 2 bases. Germline CDR1 reads MNHEY; CDR2 reads SMNVEV (reference sequence). The CDR3 is 16 residues long. The sequenced sample consisted of PBMCs. The gene calls are TRBV27 and TRBJ2-3; 11 positions match TRBD2. This receptor was obtained from a woman between 18 and 29 years old in good health and CMV-seronegative. The CDR3 DNA is TGTGCCAGCAGTGTCGGGACTAGCGGATTCACAGATACGCAGTATTTT. It codes for CASSVGTSGFTDTQYF.